This T cell receptor (beta chain) derives from a study of blood T cell repertoires in COVID-19. In the authors' methods: The authors estimated nucleated cell counts from reference gene primer amplification. Assay: immunoSEQ multiplex PCR; the TCRdb copy retains only in-frame clones and omits some. The V and J calls and clone size come from that table; D and trimming were worked out from the DNA. The table shows some 150,000 clones, with 80% to 90% occurring only once. The CDR3 loop spans 15 amino acids. V shed 8 bases and J shed 0 bases, with 13 bases lying between them. CDR1 and CDR2 from the germline V gene are LNHDA and SQIVND (reference sequence).

Sequences were obtained from peripheral blood. This clonotype was sampled from a woman aged 55-70 years with COVID-19, enrolled during active disease. The rearrangement links TRBV19 to TRBJ1-4, with a possible D match to TRBD1 (5 bases). The CDR3 here is CASQTVDATNEKLFF. The CDR3 DNA reads as TGTGCCAGTCAGACAGTAGACGCAACTAATGAAAAACTGTTTTTT. The full variable domain, rest sourced from reference TRBV19 and TRBJ1-4, is DGGITQSPKYLFRKEGQNVTLSCEQNLNHDAMYWYRQDPGQGLRLIYYSQIVNDFQKGDIAEGYSVSREKKESFPLTVTSAQKNPTAFYLCASQTVDATNEKLFFGSGTQLSVL.